Given below is one T cell receptor (beta chain) in context. The antigen remains undetermined. This sample was taken from a study of CD4 T cells in relation to SARS-CoV-2 and coronaviruses. The wider study: The HLA restriction of the shared crossreactive spike epitopes was mapped.

Before the COVID-19 pandemic, during about 2010-2018, CD4+ T cells were taken from unexposed donors. Naive and memory CD4+ T cells were separated from cryopreserved PBMCs. The protocol was immunoSEQ multiplex PCR, while the TCRdb copy is restricted to in-frame clones and leaves out a portion. The sample has 60,000 to 75,000 clones, 85% to 95% seen once. Germline CDR1 and CDR2: MNHNY and SVGAGI (reference sequence). This CDR3 comprises 14 residues. V lost 0 bases and J 2 bases, leaving 7 bases between the germline ends. Study-wide results and caveats: This crossreactivity analysis covered spike protein alone, no other viral proteins. About 64% of donors had memory CD4+ clonotypes crossrecognizing SARS-CoV-2 and common cold coronavirus spike.

J is TRBJ2-5 and V is TRBV6-6; TRBD1 might be the D (5 bases). This clonotype originated in a human donor in good health. Sample: naive CD4+ T cells from PBMCs. As to subset: naive CD4+ T cells isolated by negative enrichment. CDR3 sequence reads: CASSYSTAQETQYF. The CDR3 DNA sequence: TGTGCCAGCAGTTACTCGACAGCTCAAGAGACCCAGTACTTC.